Presented here are 7 T cell receptor beta chains from one specimen sequenced in a study of ipilimumab plus nivolumab after autologous stem cell transplantation. Using immunoSEQ multiplex PCR, the repertoire was profiled, and TCRdb retains in-frame clones only, with some absent. Here the sample spans over 80,000 clones, about 83% being singletons. The specimen comprised PBMCs, sampled in a trial of ipilimumab plus nivolumab as post-transplant consolidation. Source of these receptors: a male donor with diffuse large B-cell lymphoma.

The chain uses TRBV9 and TRBJ2-7; the match to TRBD2 covers 8 bases. Germline V gene lookup returns CDR1 SGDLS and CDR2 YYNGEE. V was clipped by 10 bases and J by 0 bases; unmatched bases: 9. The CDR3 contains 14 residues. For the CDR3, the DNA is TGTGCCGGGGCACCCGGGACTAGCTCCTACGAGCAGTACTTC. It encodes CAGAPGTSSYEQYF.

This clone was seen a handful of times. This sequence joins TRBV25-1 and TRBJ1-4, with unresolved D. This CDR3 spans 12 amino acids. Per the germline V gene, CDR1 is MGHDK and CDR2 is SYGVNS. V was shortened by 3 bases and J by 6 bases, with 5 bases between the two germline ends. In DNA, the CDR3 is TGTGCCAGCAGTGACGGTCATGAAAAACTGTTTTTT. Residues: CASSDGHEKLFF.

The J gene is TRBJ1-2, the V gene TRBV19; TRBD1 might be the D (6 bases). Trimming pared 5 bases from V and 2 bases from J, leaving 15 bases between. Germline CDR1 reads LNHDA; CDR2 reads SQIVND (reference sequence). The CDR3 covers 15 residues. The CDR3 sequence: CASSPRGNINYGYTF. The CDR3, as DNA: TGTGCCAGTAGTCCCAGGGGAAACATAAACTATGGCTACACCTTC.

The genes are TRBV2 and TRBJ1-2; D not resolved. The germline V gene encodes CDR1 SNHLY and CDR2 FYNNEI. Trimming took off 7 bases at V and 1 base at J, with 10 bases between the two ends. The CDR3 has 13 amino acids. The CDR3 protein is CASTLDVNYGYTF. The CDR3 bases are TGTGCCAGCACTCTGGACGTTAACTATGGCTACACCTTC. Variable domain in full (rest from reference TRBV2 and TRBJ1-2): EPEVTQTPSHQVTQMGQEVILRCVPISNHLYFYWYRQILGQKVEFLVSFYNNEISEKSEIFDDQFSVERPDGSNFTLKIRSTKLEDSAMYFCASTLDVNYGYTFGSGTRLTVV.

The chain is built from TRBV6-6 and TRBJ1-3; D unclear. Germline CDR1 reads MNHNY; CDR2 reads SVGAGI (reference sequence). V shed 6 bases and J shed 3 bases, with 6 bases lying between them. The CDR3 consists of 12 residues. This CDR3 reads CASRSNGNTIYF. CDR3 nucleotides: TGTGCCAGCAGGTCAAATGGAAACACCATATATTTT.

This clone was seen only a few times. V usage is TRBV4-2 and J usage is TRBJ1-5, with D possibly being TRBD1 (6 bases). The CDR3 length is 14 residues. CDR1 is LGHNA, CDR2 YNFKEQ, per germline. The germline V and J ends were trimmed by 1 base and 5 bases, with 9 bases remaining between them. CDR3 region: CASSQAGQDQPQHF. DNA for the CDR3: TGTGCCAGCAGCCAAGCGGGACAAGATCAGCCCCAGCATTTT.

About this clone: A junction end diverges from the germline sequence, so it may reflect a read error. This chain's CDR3 is CASSETDSHEQYF. CDR3 nucleotide sequence: TGTGCCAGCAGTGAGACAGACTCCCACGAGCAGTACTTC. The V call is TRBV6-1, the J call TRBJ2-7, with D perhaps TRBD1 (5 bases). The CDR3 is made up of 13 amino acids. Germline CDR1 is MNHNS and CDR2 is SASEGT.